These T cell receptor beta chains were read from a single sample in a study of T cells in Graves' hyperthyroidism and ophthalmopathy. TCRdb re-called the multiplex PCR reads through MiXCR, storing one row per CDR3 protein. Of about 200,000 distinct CDR3 sequences in the sample, approximately 17% were seen once. The source material was blood. These receptors came from a man aged 45-60 years with Graves' hyperthyroidism. Both conserved end residues are part of each CDR3. Fields, in order: J gene, V gene, D gene, clone size, CDR3 DNA, CDR3 protein. The D gene is left open where the match is weak. Part of the rows lack a size; the others show once, few, many or a class for expanded clones.

>TRBJ1-1|TRBV10-3|TRBD1|few
TGTGCCATCAGCCCGGGACAGGGTAAGGTTGGGCCCTTTATGAACACTGAAGCTTTCTTT
CAISPGQGKVGPFMNTEAFF
>TRBJ1-5|TRBV12-3/TRBV12-4|NA|many
TGTGCCAGCAGTTTTGATCGAGGGCAGCCCCAGCATTTT
CASSFDRGQPQHF
>TRBJ1-6|TRBV19|NA|NA
TGTGCCAGTAGTCGGACCGGGACCTATAATTCACCCCTCCACTTT
CASSRTGTYNSPLHF
>TRBJ1-1|TRBV30|NA|many
TGTGCCTGGATGAGGGGTGCGAACACTGAAGCTTTCTTT
CAWMRGANTEAFF
>TRBJ2-7|TRBV28|NA|many
TGTGCCAGCAGTTCCTTAACAACCTACGAGCAGTACTTC
CASSSLTTYEQYF
>TRBJ2-1|TRBV4-2|TRBD2|NA
TGTGCCAGCAGCCACCTACTAGCGGGAGGGCCTCATGAGCAGTTCTTC
CASSHLLAGGPHEQFF
>TRBJ2-3|TRBV29-1|NA|few
TGCAGCGTTGACAGGGCGGCAGATACGCAGTATTTT
CSVDRAADTQYF
>TRBJ2-5|TRBV27|NA|NA
TGTGCCAGCAGTACTGGGGAGACCCAGTACTTC
CASSTGETQYF
>TRBJ2-1|TRBV20-1|NA|many
TGCAGTGCTAGAGATTTTCGGCGGGCTGAGCAGTTCTTC
CSARDFRRAEQFF
>TRBJ2-4|TRBV20-1|TRBD2|few
TGCAGTGCTAGAAGTCTAGCGGGACTAGCCAAAAACATTCAGTACTTC
CSARSLAGLAKNIQYF
>TRBJ2-1|TRBV12-3/TRBV12-4|TRBD2|many
TGTGCCAGCACCCCGGGACTAGCGGGAGTTGAGCAGTTCTTC
CASTPGLAGVEQFF
>TRBJ2-7|TRBV28|TRBD2|many
TGTGCCAGCAGTCCGAACCCCGGGACTAGCGGCTACGAGCAGTACTTC
CASSPNPGTSGYEQYF
>TRBJ2-2|TRBV11-3|NA|few
TGTGCCAGCAGCCAATATTTCGGGGAGCTGTTTTTT
CASSQYFGELFF
>TRBJ2-5|TRBV5-1|NA|NA
TGCGCCCCCACTGGGGGAGGAAAGACCCAGTACTTC
CAPTGGGKTQYF
>TRBJ1-5|TRBV7-3|NA|few
TGTGCCAGCAGCTTAATAGGGCCCACCCTTCAAAATCAGCCCCAGCATTTT
CASSLIGPTLQNQPQHF
>TRBJ2-2|TRBV4-1|NA|once
TGCGCCAGCAGCCAATATCAGGGTGGCGGGGAGCTGTTTTTT
CASSQYQGGGELFF
>TRBJ2-1|TRBV18|TRBD1|NA
TGTGCCAGCTCACCACTACCACCAGGGGGCGAGAACAATGAGCAGTTCTTC
CASSPLPPGGENNEQFF
>TRBJ2-3|TRBV30|TRBD2|NA
TGTGCCTGGAGTGGGACTAGCGGGAGTTGGGGCACAGATACGCAGTATTTT
CAWSGTSGSWGTDTQYF
>TRBJ1-5|TRBV10-3|TRBD1|many
TGTGCCATCAGACAGGGGAATAATCAGCCCCAGCATTTT
CAIRQGNNQPQHF
>TRBJ2-3|TRBV6-2/TRBV6-3|TRBD2|NA
TGTGCCAGCAGCCAAGGACGGGAGGGCCAGATCATGGGAGATACGCAGTATTTT
CASSQGREGQIMGDTQYF
>TRBJ1-5|TRBV10-1|NA|NA
TGCGCCAGCAGTGAGAATAGCAATCAGCCCCAGCATTTT
CASSENSNQPQHF
>TRBJ2-5|TRBV24-1|NA|few
TGTGCCACCAGTGATTTTTGGGAGACCCAGTACTTC
CATSDFWETQYF
>TRBJ2-1|TRBV11-3|NA|many
TGTGCCAGCAGCCTCAGCCCAGGGCACAATGAGCAGTTCTTC
CASSLSPGHNEQFF
>TRBJ1-2|TRBV10-3|NA|NA
TGTGCCATCAGTGTATGGAGTGGTAAGGATGACTATGGCTACACCTTC
CAISVWSGKDDYGYTF